The rows below give T cell receptor beta chains drawn from one sample of a study of cytomegalovirus exposure and HLA in healthy donors. Sequencing was performed with immunoSEQ multiplex PCR; in TCRdb, only in-frame clones are kept and a portion is missing. This sample has 90,000 to 100,000 clones, with 74% found just once. Sequences were obtained from PBMCs. Every receptor here comes from a male donor in good health and CMV-seronegative. The conserved cysteine and the conserved F or W are not part of the CDR3 here. The order of the fields is V gene, CDR3 length, J gene, D gene, CDR3 protein. D genes are given only for firm matches.

TRBV10-3	13	TRBJ1-1	TRBD1	AISELGTGNTEAF
TRBV7-9	13	TRBJ2-1	-	ASSLGHSSYNEQF
TRBV7-3	13	TRBJ2-2	-	ASSRDGPGIGELF
TRBV7-2	14	TRBJ1-1	-	ASSLKIAGSGTEAF
TRBV4-1	12	TRBJ2-3	-	ASSLQGRGDTQY
TRBV7-3	14	TRBJ2-1	TRBD2	ASSLTSTSGRGEQF
TRBV28	18	TRBJ2-2	-	ASTYRARVGKRSNTGELF
TRBV9	13	TRBJ2-3	TRBD2	ASSARGEVIYTQY
TRBV6-1	13	TRBJ2-1	-	ASSEDRGTYNEQF
TRBV7-9	10	TRBJ1-1	-	ASSSRLFEAF
TRBV20-1	9	TRBJ2-3	-	SARFIDTQY
TRBV28	14	TRBJ2-3	TRBD2	ASSFRAGASTDTQY
TRBV6-5	12	TRBJ2-2	-	ASSYSRGTGELF
TRBV27	12	TRBJ1-5	-	ASSLTDGRQPQH
TRBV5-4	16	TRBJ2-3	TRBD2	ASSLGGASGSTVDTQY
TRBV10-3	12	TRBJ2-1	-	AISEGLYYNEQF
TRBV4-1	13	TRBJ1-1	-	ASSQQIGGGTEAF
TRBV10-2	11	TRBJ2-1	TRBD2	ASSVAGGGEQF